In its sample, the clone carrying this T cell receptor beta chain was seen a few times. Its antigen is unidentified. This sample was taken from a study of T-cell memory formation after mild COVID-19. Turning to the study itself: TCR clusters were largely donor specific.

The CDR3 extends over 15 amino acids. The J segment lost 1 base and the V segment lost 6 bases, leaving 5 bases of the junction unmatched. The germline V gene has CDR1 MNHEY and CDR2 SVGAGI. TCR alpha and TCR beta cDNA libraries carrying sample barcodes and UMIs came from 5'RACE with constant-segment primers. TCRdb reprocessed the 5' RACE reads with MiXCR, giving one entry per CDR3 protein. Of 200,000 to 250,000 distinct CDR3 sequences in the sample, about 27% were seen once. The study, taken as a whole, reports: The study found contracting CD4+ clones mainly in CM and EM and contracting CD8+ clones in EMRA. Confirmation was lacking for SARS-CoV-2 specificity of second-wave clones that peaked on day 37.

This chain connects TRBV6-5 to TRBJ1-3; TRBD1 agrees at 8 bases. The receptor comes from an adult woman who had mild COVID-19 (a few samples of this study predate the infection). Cell type and time point are not known. Sequenced material: PBMCs or a T cell subset sorted from them (not recorded which). This CDR3 reads CASRTDRGSGNTIYF. The DNA of the CDR3 is TGTGCCAGCAGAACCGACAGGGGATCTGGAAACACCATATATTTT.